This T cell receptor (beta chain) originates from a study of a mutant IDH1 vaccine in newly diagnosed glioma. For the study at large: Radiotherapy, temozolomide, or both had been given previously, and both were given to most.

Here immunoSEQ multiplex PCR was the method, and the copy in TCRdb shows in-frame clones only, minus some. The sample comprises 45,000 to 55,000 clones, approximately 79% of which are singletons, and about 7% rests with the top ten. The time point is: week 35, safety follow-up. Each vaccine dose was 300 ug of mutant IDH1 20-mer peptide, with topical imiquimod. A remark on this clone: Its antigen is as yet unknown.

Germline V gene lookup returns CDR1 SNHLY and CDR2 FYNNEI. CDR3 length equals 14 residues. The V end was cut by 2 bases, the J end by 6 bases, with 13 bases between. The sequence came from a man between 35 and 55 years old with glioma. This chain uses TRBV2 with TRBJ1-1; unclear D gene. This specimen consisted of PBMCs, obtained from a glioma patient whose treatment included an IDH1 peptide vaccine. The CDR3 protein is CASSESWAAAEAFF. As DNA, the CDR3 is TGTGCCAGCAGTGAAAGTTGGGCAGCGGCTGAAGCTTTCTTT.